The 24 T cell receptor beta chains in this list originate from one sample, sequenced in a study of Ad26.COV2.S vaccination and SARS-CoV-2 variants. Profiling relied on immunoSEQ multiplex PCR, and the TCRdb table lists in-frame clones only, not all of them. The table includes 360,000 or so clones, approximately 89% detected once. The treatment denotes: about 20 received Ad26.COV2.S at low or high dose, single or two shots; 5 received placebo; per-sample allocation not given. Sampling took place 63 days after the first vaccine or placebo injection. The source was peripheral blood, collected in a trial of Ad26.COV2.S vaccine versus placebo. Receptor source: a person aged 18-65 years who received the Ad26.COV2.S COVID-19 vaccine or a placebo.

In DNA form, the CDR3 reads TGTGCCAGCAGTTTCGCGGGACACGCAAACACTGAAGCTTTCTTT. Translation: CASSFAGHANTEAFF. The rearrangement links TRBV6-5 to TRBJ1-1; D is possibly TRBD1 (6 bases). Looked up from germline, CDR1 is MNHEY and CDR2 is SVGAGI. The CDR3 covers 15 residues. V was clipped by 4 bases and J by 2 bases, with 14 bases between them.

The chain uses TRBV28 and TRBJ1-5; tentatively, D is TRBD1 (5 bases). CDR3 length: 15 amino acids. Trimming took 4 bases from V and 0 from J, leaving 10 bases between them. In germline, CDR1 is MDHEN, CDR2 SYDVKM. This CDR3 is CASSSDSYSNQPQHF. Written as DNA, the CDR3 is TGTGCCAGCAGTTCAGACAGCTATAGCAATCAGCCCCAGCATTTT.

The chain combines TRBV27 with TRBJ1-2; the D is unclear. The CDR3 spans 12 residues. Germline CDR1 reads MNHEY; CDR2 reads SMNVEV (reference sequence). Trimming removed 1 base from V and 8 bases from J, with 8 bases in between. The CDR3 here is CASSLFVPGYTF. CDR3 DNA sequence: TGTGCCAGCAGTTTATTCGTACCCGGCTACACCTTC.

V usage is TRBV4-1 and J usage is TRBJ2-2; D remains ambiguous. Trimming removed 2 bases from V and 4 bases from J, with 11 bases in between. The CDR3 length is 15 residues. Germline lookup yields CDR1 MGHRA and CDR2 YSYEKL. This CDR3 is CASSQQKSPTGELFF. The CDR3 nucleotides are TGCGCCAGCAGCCAACAAAAAAGTCCCACCGGGGAGCTGTTTTTT.

V usage is TRBV6-5 and J usage is TRBJ2-1; the D gene is possibly TRBD2 (7 bases). V was trimmed by 8 bases and J by 7 bases, leaving 18 bases between them. CDR1 is MNHEY and CDR2 is SVGAGI in the germline V gene. This CDR3 contains 14 residues. The CDR3 loop is CASPKGEGLNEQFF. The CDR3 DNA sequence: TGTGCCAGCCCCAAGGGGGAGGGGTTGAATGAGCAGTTCTTC.

The rearrangement joins TRBV7-9 to TRBJ1-5; 7 bases match TRBD1. The germline V gene encodes CDR1 SEHNR and CDR2 FQNEAQ (reference sequence). This CDR3 has 14 amino acids. With V trimmed by 6 bases and J by 2 bases, 4 bases remained unmatched. The DNA of the CDR3 is TGTGCCAGCAGTTTCGGACAGGGCAATCAGCCCCAGCATTTT. This gives the protein CASSFGQGNQPQHF.

This chain links TRBV18 with TRBJ2-7; 12 nucleotides align to TRBD2. The length of the CDR3 is 18 residues. The trim removed 2 bases at V and 0 bases at J, leaving 8 bases unmatched. Per the germline V gene, CDR1 is KGHSH and CDR2 is LQKENI. CDR3 sequence reads: CASSPAWTSGNSSYEQYF. The CDR3 DNA reads as TGTGCCAGCTCACCAGCGTGGACTAGCGGGAACAGCTCCTACGAGCAGTACTTC.

The chain carries TRBV11-3 and TRBJ2-1, with TRBD2 matching 8 bases. CDR3 length equals 16 residues. The V gene end was trimmed by 5 bases and the J gene end by 2 bases; junction bases not matched to a gene: 8. Germline-derived CDR1 and CDR2 are SGHNT and YENEEA. CDR3: CASSPGASGPYNEQFF. CDR3 nucleotide sequence: TGTGCCAGCAGCCCGGGAGCTAGCGGGCCCTACAATGAGCAGTTCTTC.

At least ten counts were recorded for this clone. The J gene is TRBJ1-1, the V gene TRBV11-3; 11 nucleotides agree with TRBD1. CDR3 length: 17 amino acids. V lost 5 bases and J lost 0; bases outside the gene matches: 8. Germline CDR1 reads SGHNT; CDR2 reads YENEEA. CDR3: CASSKGTGGTMNTEAFF. CDR3 in DNA: TGTGCCAGCAGCAAAGGGACAGGGGGAACCATGAACACTGAAGCTTTCTTT.

J is TRBJ1-5 and V is TRBV6-1; D remains unclear. The CDR3 totals 17 residues. Germline V lookup: CDR1 MNHNS, CDR2 SASEGT. The V end was cut by 2 bases, the J end by 2 bases, with 16 bases between. The CDR3 DNA follows: TGTGCCAGCAGTGAATGGCAACCGAGGGTGGGCAATCAGCCCCAGCATTTT. Translation: CASSEWQPRVGNQPQHF.

This clone came up once. The chain is built from TRBV4-2 and TRBJ2-2; weak D call: TRBD2 (6 bases). CDR3 length: 16 amino acids. Trimming removed 1 base from V and 2 bases from J, with 11 bases in between. Germline V lookup: CDR1 LGHNA, CDR2 YNFKEQ. The CDR3 here is CASSQAGLGNTGELFF. CDR3 nucleotides: TGTGCCAGCAGCCAAGCGGGACTCGGAAACACCGGGGAGCTGTTTTTT.

V is TRBV4-2 and J is TRBJ2-2; 7 nucleotides align to TRBD2. Germline V lookup: CDR1 LGHNA, CDR2 YNFKEQ. The CDR3 has 17 amino acids. Losses at the gene ends were 0 bases for V and 6 bases for J; bases not matched to a gene: 10. The CDR3: CASSQDGGGVGAGELFF. The CDR3 coding sequence is TGTGCCAGCAGCCAAGATGGCGGGGGAGTGGGGGCCGGGGAGCTGTTTTTT.

The gene calls are TRBV21-1 and TRBJ1-1. TRBV21-1 represents a pseudogene. This CDR3 contains 15 residues. The CDR3: CASSRGRGVTAEAFF. CDR3 DNA sequence: TGTGCCAGCAGCCGTGGGAGGGGGGTGACGGCTGAAGCTTTCTTT.

The chain is built from TRBV9 and TRBJ2-2; D not resolved. The length of the CDR3 is 15 residues. Looked up from germline, CDR1 is SGDLS and CDR2 is YYNGEE. Deletions cut 0 bases from V and 4 bases from J, with 10 bases between. The CDR3 protein is CASSVVGSGTGELFF. The CDR3 nucleotides are TGTGCCAGCAGCGTAGTTGGATCTGGCACCGGGGAGCTGTTTTTT.

This clone has only a few counts. The chain combines TRBV6-2 or TRBV6-3 with TRBJ2-1; 7 bases fit TRBD1. The V gene end was trimmed by 5 bases and the J gene end by 3 bases; junction bases not matched to a gene: 1. CDR1 is MNHEY, CDR2 SVGEGT, per germline. The CDR3 loop spans 13 amino acids. CDR3 protein: CASSRDSYNEQFF. CDR3 coding DNA: TGTGCCAGCAGTCGGGACAGCTACAATGAGCAGTTCTTC.

V is TRBV10-1 and J is TRBJ2-2, with D hard to call. This CDR3 has 14 residues. From germline, CDR1 is WNHNN and CDR2 SYGVQD (reference sequence). The V gene lost 2 bases and the J gene lost 3 bases, with 7 bases spanning the gap. In nucleotides, the CDR3 is TGCGCCAGCAGTGAGAGTGGGTACACCGGGGAGCTGTTTTTT. Translating it yields CASSESGYTGELFF.

V gene TRBV5-1 combines with J gene TRBJ2-7, with TRBD1 matching over 10 bases. Germline V gives CDR1 SGHRS, CDR2 YFSETQ. Trimming cost V 7 bases and J 2 bases; bases outside gene matches: 6. This CDR3 is 14 amino acids long. The DNA of the CDR3 is TGCGCCAGCGGCCACGGGACAGGGGCCTACGAGCAGTACTTC. Encoded protein: CASGHGTGAYEQYF.

The CDR3 sequence: CASSLDPAGGPSSDTQYF. The CDR3 DNA reads TGTGCCAGCAGCTTAGATCCAGCGGGAGGGCCATCGTCAGATACGCAGTATTTT. The chain couples TRBV13 to TRBJ2-3; 10 bases agree with TRBD2. This CDR3 is built from 18 residues. J was trimmed by 4 bases and V by 1 base; bases with no gene match: 11. CDR1 PRHDT and CDR2 FYEKMQ come from the germline V gene (reference sequence).

This clone was seen just once. The chain uses TRBV7-2 and TRBJ1-4, with 7 positions matching TRBD1. This CDR3 has 14 amino acids. J gave up 11 bases and V 3 bases, and 9 bases lay outside the gene matches. Looked up from germline, CDR1 is SGHTA and CDR2 is FQGNSA. The CDR3 protein is CASSLDQGVGKLFF. Written as DNA, the CDR3 is TGTGCCAGCAGCTTGGACCAGGGGGTGGGGAAACTGTTTTTT.

The chain has TRBV2 and TRBJ2-1, with 7 bases identical to TRBD1. With V trimmed by 6 bases and J by 2 bases, 10 bases remained unmatched. The CDR3 consists of 16 residues. Germline-derived CDR1 and CDR2 are SNHLY and FYNNEI. CDR3 nucleotides: TGTGCCAGCAGGCCTGGGGACAGATGGACCTACAATGAGCAGTTCTTC. Protein product: CASRPGDRWTYNEQFF.

This chain connects TRBV28 to TRBJ1-4; 11 positions match TRBD1. V lost 5 bases to trimming and J lost 7 bases; unmatched junction nucleotides: 6. The CDR3 is 15 amino acids. In germline, CDR1 is MDHEN, CDR2 SYDVKM. Written as DNA, the CDR3 is TGTGCCAGCAGTAAGGACAGGGGGCCGGGTGAAAAACTGTTTTTT. Protein sequence: CASSKDRGPGEKLFF. Supplemented by reference TRBV28 and TRBJ1-4, the full variable domain reads DVKVTQSSRYLVKRTGEKVFLECVQDMDHENMFWYRQDPGLGLRLIYFSYDVKMKEKGDIPEGYSVSREKKERFSLILESASTNQTSMYLCASSKDRGPGEKLFFGSGTQLSVL.

DNA for the CDR3: TGTGCCAGCAGCGTAGCTAGCGGACCCTACAATGAGCAGTTCTTC. Protein: CASSVASGPYNEQFF. The V gene is TRBV9, the J gene TRBJ2-1, with 7 bases that match TRBD2. CDR3 length: 15 amino acids. CDR1 and CDR2 (germline): SGDLS, YYNGEE. The junction had 2 bases not matched to a gene; V was cut back by 0 bases and J by 2 bases.

The chain uses TRBV27 and TRBJ1-6; no reliable D call. This CDR3 has 16 residues. The ends were cut back, 5 bases at V and 7 bases at J, with 18 bases in the middle. The germline CDR1 and CDR2 sequences are MNHEY and SMNVEV (reference sequence). The CDR3 loop reads CASSNPGPVGNSPLHF. The CDR3 DNA follows: TGTGCCAGCAGTAACCCGGGCCCGGTGGGGAATTCACCCCTCCACTTT.

The count of this clone is one. The rearrangement joins TRBV11-1 to TRBJ2-7, with unresolved D. Germline values: CDR1 SGHAT, CDR2 FQDESV (reference sequence). This CDR3 has 14 residues. The V end lost 4 bases, the J end lost 2 bases, and 12 bases lay between the germline ends. As DNA, the CDR3 is TGTGCCAGCAGCTCCCTCCCAGGACCCTACGAGCAGTACTTC. Residues: CASSSLPGPYEQYF.